Listed below are T cell receptor beta chains from one sample, sequenced in a study of shared clonotypes between healthy human individuals. Data came from immunoSEQ multiplex PCR; TCRdb stores just in-frame clones and leaves some out. Of millions of clones in the sample, about 92% are singletons; the top ten hold about 1.5%. Sequencing was performed on naive CD8+ T cells from PBMCs. The receptors were sampled from a man younger than 30 in good health. Some clones in this sample may be carry-over from other donors' samples. Both conserved end residues are part of each CDR3. The D gene is left open where the match is weak. Size is stated for part of the rows, as once, few or many counts, or as a class when the clone is expanded.

cdr3_aa	cdr3_nt	clone_size	j_call	v_call	cdr3_length	d_call
CASSPIAGSGVEQFF	TGCGCCAGCAGCCCAATAGCGGGGAGTGGGGTTGAGCAGTTCTTC	NA	TRBJ2-1	TRBV5-1	15	TRBD2
CAGSIPGLAATSYEQYF	TGTGCCGGAAGCATACCGGGACTAGCGGCCACTTCCTACGAGCAGTACTTC	NA	TRBJ2-7	TRBV30	17	TRBD2
CASTTGGLGTEAFF	TGTGCCAGCACCACCGGGGGGCTTGGCACTGAAGCTTTCTTT	NA	TRBJ1-1	TRBV27	14	NA
CASSQNWGTSGSYQETQYF	TGCGCCAGCAGCCAAAATTGGGGGACTAGCGGGAGCTACCAAGAGACCCAGTACTTC	NA	TRBJ2-5	TRBV4-3	19	TRBD2
CASSHGELAIRGAYNEQFF	TGTGCCAGCAGCCACGGGGAGTTAGCAATACGGGGCGCCTACAATGAGCAGTTCTTC	once	TRBJ2-1	TRBV4-2	19	NA
CASSPRPYEQYF	TGTGCCAGCAGTCCCCGGCCCTACGAGCAGTACTTC	few	TRBJ2-7	TRBV28	12	NA
CASSLWQTNNEQFF	TGTGCCAGCAGTTTGTGGCAGACAAACAATGAGCAGTTCTTC	NA	TRBJ2-1	TRBV6-5	14	NA
CASSTPRQGGNEQFF	TGTGCCAGTAGTACCCCCCGGCAGGGAGGGAATGAGCAGTTCTTC	few	TRBJ2-1	TRBV19	15	TRBD2
CASSFDVEYEQYF	TGTGCCAGCAGTTTTGATGTCGAGTACGAGCAGTACTTC	NA	TRBJ2-7	TRBV27	13	NA
CASSFWQGAYNEQFF	TGTGCCAGCAGTTTTTGGCAGGGAGCCTACAATGAGCAGTTCTTC	NA	TRBJ2-1	TRBV28	15	NA